This section outlines one TCR beta chain sequence together with its context. Its antigen is as yet unknown. The data are from a study of CD8 T cells in ankylosing spondylitis. Study-level findings and limits: In synovial fluid and blood from reactive arthritis, some motif variants were previously reported. Disease-associated clones were CD8+ and fairly uncommon in peripheral blood. There was a TCR beta motif, made of several highly homologous variants, that appeared characteristic of ankylosing spondylitis blood.

TCRdb re-called the 5' RACE reads through MiXCR, storing one row per CDR3 protein. The top ten clones hold 0.75% to 0.9% of a sample with 350,000 to 450,000 distinct CDR3 sequences, 25% to 30% of them seen once. The V and J ends lost 0 bases and 6 bases respectively, with 15 bases between them. Germline-derived CDR1 and CDR2 are SGHRS and YFSETQ. The CDR3 has 15 residues. The receptor was derived from a male donor with ankylosing spondylitis. The sample taken for sequencing was blood, either unsorted or a sorted T cell fraction (not recorded which). The rearrangement links TRBV5-1 to TRBJ1-1; the D gene is possibly TRBD1 (6 bases). Written as DNA, the CDR3 is TGCGCCAGCAGCTTGGCGCAGGGGCGCGTCGCTGAAGCTTTCTTT. It yields the protein CASSLAQGRVAEAFF.